Listed here are 20 T cell receptor beta chains from one sample, sequenced in a study of T cell responses to AZD1222 COVID-19 vaccine. Libraries were prepared by immunoSEQ multiplex PCR; TCRdb keeps only in-frame clonotypes and omits some of them. The repertoire holds approximately 97,000 clones, with approximately 86% as singletons. This sample comprised peripheral blood, obtained on day 0 of AZD1222 vaccination. These receptors were obtained from an adult in good health.

The chain joins TRBV7-9 to TRBJ1-3; 7 bases map to TRBD1. Germline V gene data show CDR1 as SEHNR and CDR2 as FQNEAQ (reference sequence). The CDR3 spans 17 residues. V lost 4 bases and J lost 0; bases outside the gene matches: 9. This CDR3 reads CASSSYRGGSSGNTIYF. The CDR3 DNA reads TGTGCCAGCAGCTCCTACAGGGGAGGCTCCTCTGGAAACACCATATATTTT.

There are a few counts of this clone. This sequence joins TRBV6-1 and TRBJ1-2; D remains ambiguous. Germline loops: CDR1 MNHNS, CDR2 SASEGT. The germline V and J ends were trimmed by 2 bases and 4 bases, with 14 bases remaining between them. The CDR3 extends over 15 amino acids. CDR3 sequence (DNA): TGTGCCAGCAGTGAATGGTCCAGGACCTTCTATGGCTACACCTTC. Amino acids: CASSEWSRTFYGYTF.

Worth noting for this clone: An end of the junction does not agree with germline; a read error may underlie this. The chain recombines TRBV6-5 with TRBJ1-5, with 7 bases aligning to TRBD1. CDR1 and CDR2 (germline): MNHEY, SVGAGI. CDR3 length: 14 amino acids. CDR3 nucleotides: TGTGCCAGCAGTGACTCGACAGGGAATCAGCCCCAGCATTTT. Protein product: CASSDSTGNQPQHF.

The V call is TRBV30, the J call TRBJ2-1; the D call may be TRBD1 or TRBD2 (6 bases each). CDR3 length: 14 residues. CDR1 and CDR2 (germline): GTSNPN, SVGIG (reference sequence). Deletions cut 1 base from V and 4 bases from J, with 11 bases between. Here the CDR3 DNA reads TGTGCCTGGAGTGCGGGGGCAGGTTACAATGAGCAGTTCTTC. It codes for CAWSAGAGYNEQFF.

The chain is built from TRBV6-2 or TRBV6-3 and TRBJ2-7; tentatively, D is TRBD2 (5 bases). V lost 5 bases and J lost 6, with 23 bases in between. Germline assignment: CDR1 MNHEY and CDR2 SVGEGT. The CDR3 has 16 amino acids. For the CDR3, the DNA is TGTGCCAGCAGTATACCCGGGGTTTTGGCCGCCTCCGAGCAGTACTTC. Translating it yields CASSIPGVLAASEQYF.

This clone was seen a single time. The CDR3 nucleotides are TGTGCCAGTGAGACGGGACAGGGGCAAAGAGAGACCCAGTACTTC. Its protein product is CASETGQGQRETQYF. This chain links TRBV7-2 with TRBJ2-5; 10 positions match TRBD1. Trimming took 9 bases from V and 4 from J; bases not matched to a gene: 11. The CDR3 has 15 amino acids. Per the germline V gene, CDR1 is SGHTA and CDR2 is FQGNSA.

The chain uses TRBV5-5 and TRBJ1-1, with 9 bases lining up with TRBD1. The V and J ends lost 4 bases and 7 bases, in that order; junction bases with no gene match: 2. CDR3 length equals 12 residues. Germline values: CDR1 SGHKS, CDR2 YYEKEE (reference sequence). The CDR3 is CASSLDRGEAFF. The CDR3, as DNA: TGTGCCAGCAGCCTGGACAGGGGTGAAGCTTTCTTT.

The V call is TRBV28, the J call TRBJ1-1; D is perhaps TRBD1 (5 bases). Trimming pared 6 bases from V and 4 bases from J, leaving 15 bases between. Germline V gene data show CDR1 as MDHEN and CDR2 as SYDVKM. This CDR3 contains 14 residues. Here the CDR3 reads CASSPGRGGTEAFF. CDR3 bases: TGTGCCAGCAGCCCCGGGAGGGGTGGCACTGAAGCTTTCTTT.

The chain links TRBV28 to TRBJ2-7, with a possible D match to TRBD2 (7 bases). This CDR3 has 18 amino acids. Germline V gene lookup returns CDR1 MDHEN and CDR2 SYDVKM. Trimming shortened V by 6 bases and J by 5 bases, and 29 bases separated the two germline ends. Here the CDR3 reads CASRPTDLGLGGRNEQYF. The CDR3 coding sequence is TGTGCCAGCAGACCGACCGACTTAGGACTAGGGGGTAGGAACGAGCAGTACTTC.

The J gene is TRBJ2-3, the V gene TRBV5-1; 7 bases line up with TRBD2. CDR1 is SGHRS and CDR2 is YFSETQ in the germline V gene. Losses at the gene ends were 0 bases for V and 4 bases for J; bases not matched to a gene: 5. The CDR3 has 15 residues. CDR3: CASSLVGGGADTQYF. The DNA for the CDR3 is TGCGCCAGCAGCTTGGTCGGCGGGGGAGCAGATACGCAGTATTTT.

The chain uses TRBV7-9 and TRBJ2-3, with 12 bases identical to TRBD2. The CDR3 loop spans 19 amino acids. Germline CDR1 SEHNR, CDR2 FQNEAQ (reference sequence). With 5 bases clipped from V and 1 base from J, the junction kept 13 bases outside the gene matches. DNA of the CDR3: TGTGCCAGCAGCCCTCGGCGCCCGACTAGCGGGAGACGCACAGATACGCAGTATTTT. It specifies CASSPRRPTSGRRTDTQYF.

For this clone: A much larger clonotype is one base distant, so this may be a read error. Other DNA sequences in this sample translate to the same CDR3. V usage is TRBV7-3 and J usage is TRBJ2-2, with TRBD2 matching over 8 bases. The V and J ends lost 10 bases and 0 bases, in that order; junction bases with no gene match: 7. This CDR3 spans 15 amino acids. Germline V lookup: CDR1 SGHTA, CDR2 FQGTGA. DNA of the CDR3: TGTGCCACCCGGGGGGGGGTCGCGAACACCGGGGAGCTGTTTTTT. Protein: CATRGGVANTGELFF.

The V call is TRBV4-3, the J call TRBJ1-6; tentative D call: TRBD1 (6 bases). Per the germline V gene, CDR1 is LGHNA and CDR2 is YSLEER. The CDR3 is 17 residues long. V dropped 1 base and J dropped 9 bases, with 19 bases sitting between them. CDR3 in amino acids: CASSQGEGNREASPLHF. DNA of the CDR3: TGCGCCAGCAGCCAAGGGGAGGGGAACAGGGAGGCTTCACCCCTCCACTTT.

The DNA of the CDR3 is TGCGCCAGCAGCCAAGATGGGCAGGAAGCCTACAATGAGCAGTTCTTC. This codes for CASSQDGQEAYNEQFF. The rearrangement links TRBV4-3 to TRBJ2-1, with unresolved D. V was shortened by 0 bases and J by 2 bases, with 11 bases between the two germline ends. This CDR3 spans 16 amino acids. Germline V gene sequence: CDR1 LGHNA, CDR2 YSLEER.

The sample holds one count of this clone. The CDR3 DNA reads as TGTGCCAGCTCACCAATAGTTCTCTCTGGAAACACCATATATTTT. This gives the protein CASSPIVLSGNTIYF. The chain recombines TRBV18 with TRBJ1-3; no definite D call. Germline V CDR1 and CDR2: KGHSH, LQKENI. V was pared by 2 bases and J by 0 bases, with 8 bases between. The CDR3 totals 15 residues.

This sequence joins TRBV5-1 and TRBJ2-1; 12 bases are a match to TRBD2. The V and J ends lost 3 bases and 9 bases, in that order; junction bases with no gene match: 7. Germline V CDR1 and CDR2: SGHRS, YFSETQ. The CDR3 is 15 amino acids. The CDR3 reads CASSSKTSGSGEQFF. DNA for the CDR3: TGCGCCAGCAGCTCCAAGACTAGCGGGAGCGGTGAGCAGTTCTTC. Full variable domain (outside the CDR3, taken from reference TRBV5-1 and TRBJ2-1): KAGVTQTPRYLIKTRGQQVTLSCSPISGHRSVSWYQQTPGQGLQFLFEYFSETQRNKGNFPGRFSGRQFSNSRSEMNVSTLELGDSALYLCASSSKTSGSGEQFFGPGTRLTVL.

This rearrangement joins TRBV11-2 to TRBJ2-7, with a weak D call TRBD1 (6 bases). This CDR3 is built from 14 residues. The germline V and J ends were trimmed by 3 bases and 9 bases, with 18 bases remaining between them. Germline values: CDR1 SGHAT, CDR2 FQNNGV. CDR3 protein: CASSFGRGLDGQYF. The CDR3, as DNA: TGTGCCAGCAGCTTCGGCAGGGGCCTCGACGGGCAGTACTTC.

The V and J genes are TRBV3-1 (or the pseudogene TRBV3-2) and TRBJ1-5; D remains ambiguous. Germline V gene lookup returns CDR1 LGHDT and CDR2 YNNKEL (reference sequence). This CDR3 spans 13 amino acids. With 1 base removed from V and 3 bases from J, the gap between germline ends came to 4 bases. DNA of the CDR3: TGTGCCAGCAGCCAAGCTTTCAATCAGCCCCAGCATTTT. Translating it yields CASSQAFNQPQHF.

Comment on this clone: Compared with germline, one end of the junction differs, possibly owing to a read error. V is TRBV24-1 and J is TRBJ2-1, with 10 bases aligning to TRBD1. Germline V CDR1 and CDR2: KGHDR, SFDVKD. This CDR3 is 16 amino acids long. This CDR3 is CATCETTGGPYNEQFF. CDR3 coding DNA: TGTGCCACCTGTGAAACGACAGGGGGCCCCTACAATGAGCAGTTCTTC.

CDR3: CASSQVGLADMSSYNEQFF. Written as DNA, the CDR3 is TGTGCCAGCAGCCAAGTGGGACTAGCCGATATGAGCTCCTACAATGAGCAGTTCTTC. The chain links TRBV4-2 to TRBJ2-1, with 9 positions matching TRBD2. J gave up 0 bases and V 1 base, and 10 bases lay outside the gene matches. CDR1 and CDR2 from the germline V gene are LGHNA and YNFKEQ. This CDR3 has 19 residues.